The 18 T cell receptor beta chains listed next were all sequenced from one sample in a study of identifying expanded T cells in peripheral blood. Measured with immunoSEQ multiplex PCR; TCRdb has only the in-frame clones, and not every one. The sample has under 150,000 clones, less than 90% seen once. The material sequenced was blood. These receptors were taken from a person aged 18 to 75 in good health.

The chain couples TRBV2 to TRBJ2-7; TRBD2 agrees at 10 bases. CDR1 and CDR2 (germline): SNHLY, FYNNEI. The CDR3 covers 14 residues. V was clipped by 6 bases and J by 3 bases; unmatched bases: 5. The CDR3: CASSPSGSLYEQYF. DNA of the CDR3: TGTGCCAGCAGCCCTAGCGGGAGTCTCTACGAGCAGTACTTC.

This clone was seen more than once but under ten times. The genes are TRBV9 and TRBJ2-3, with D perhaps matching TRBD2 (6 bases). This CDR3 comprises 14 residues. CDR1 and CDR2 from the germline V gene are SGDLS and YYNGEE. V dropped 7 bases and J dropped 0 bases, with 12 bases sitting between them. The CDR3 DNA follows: TGTGCCAGCGCAAGGGACTTTAGCACAGATACGCAGTATTTT. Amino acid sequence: CASARDFSTDTQYF. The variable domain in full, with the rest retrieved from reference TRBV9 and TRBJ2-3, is DSGVTQTPKHLITATGQRVTLRCSPRSGDLSVYWYQQSLDQGLQFLIQYYNGEERAKGNILERFSAQQFPDLHSELNLSSLELGDSALYFCASARDFSTDTQYFGPGTRLTVL.

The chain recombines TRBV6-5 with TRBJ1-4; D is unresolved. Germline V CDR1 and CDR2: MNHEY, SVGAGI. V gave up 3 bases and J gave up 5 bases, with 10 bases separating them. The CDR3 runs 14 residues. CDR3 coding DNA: TGTGCCAGCAGTTATGAGGGCGGGAATGAAAAACTGTTTTTT. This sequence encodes CASSYEGGNEKLFF.

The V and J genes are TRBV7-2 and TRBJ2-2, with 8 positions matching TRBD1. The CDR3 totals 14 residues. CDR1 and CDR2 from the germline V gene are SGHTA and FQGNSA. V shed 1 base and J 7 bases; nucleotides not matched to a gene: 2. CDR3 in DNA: TGTGCCAGCAGCTTAGGGACAGGGAGCGGGGAGCTGTTTTTT. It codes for CASSLGTGSGELFF.

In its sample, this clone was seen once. The CDR3 DNA reads as TGTGCCAGCAGTGACAAGACTAGCGGGAGCAATGAGCAGTTCTTC. Residues: CASSDKTSGSNEQFF. J is TRBJ2-1 and V is TRBV6-4; 12 bases match TRBD2. The CDR3 totals 15 residues. The J segment lost 6 bases and the V segment lost 2 bases, leaving 2 bases of the junction unmatched. CDR1 is MRHNA and CDR2 is SNTAGT in the germline V gene.

This CDR3 reads CASRGGLAGGVPSTDTQYF. DNA for the CDR3: TGTGCCAGCAGAGGGGGACTAGCGGGGGGTGTTCCTAGCACAGATACGCAGTATTTT. This chain links TRBV5-4 with TRBJ2-3, with 15 nucleotides matching TRBD2. The germline V gene encodes CDR1 SGHNT and CDR2 YYREEE (reference sequence). This CDR3 contains 19 residues. V trimming: 5 bases; J trimming: 0 bases; junction bases outside the gene matches: 10.

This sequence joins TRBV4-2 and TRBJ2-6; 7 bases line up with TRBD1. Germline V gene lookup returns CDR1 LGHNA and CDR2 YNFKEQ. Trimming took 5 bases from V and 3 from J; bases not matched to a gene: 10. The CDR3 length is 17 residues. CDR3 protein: CASSSPTGTSGANVLTF. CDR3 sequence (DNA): TGTGCCAGCAGCTCGCCGACAGGGACGAGTGGGGCCAACGTCCTGACTTTC.

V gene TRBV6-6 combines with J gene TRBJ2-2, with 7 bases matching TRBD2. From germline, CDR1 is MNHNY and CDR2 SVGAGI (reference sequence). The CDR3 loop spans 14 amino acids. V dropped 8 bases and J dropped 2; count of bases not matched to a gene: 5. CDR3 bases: TGTGCCAGCGAGCTAGCGGTTAACACCGGGGAGCTGTTTTTT. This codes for CASELAVNTGELFF.

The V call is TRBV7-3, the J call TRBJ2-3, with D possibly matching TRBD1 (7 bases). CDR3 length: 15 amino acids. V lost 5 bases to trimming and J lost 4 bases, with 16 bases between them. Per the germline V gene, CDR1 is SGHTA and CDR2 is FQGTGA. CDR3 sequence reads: CASSRNQGGADTQYF. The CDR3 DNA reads TGTGCCAGCAGCCGGAACCAGGGGGGAGCAGATACGCAGTATTTT.

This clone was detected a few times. The CDR3 loop reads CASSLDQETQYF. CDR3 sequence (DNA): TGCGCCAGCAGCTTGGACCAAGAGACCCAGTACTTC. The V and J genes are TRBV5-1 and TRBJ2-5; D gene unclear. V lost 0 bases, J lost 0 bases, and 0 bases lay in between. The CDR3 has 12 amino acids. Germline CDR1 reads SGHRS; CDR2 reads YFSETQ.

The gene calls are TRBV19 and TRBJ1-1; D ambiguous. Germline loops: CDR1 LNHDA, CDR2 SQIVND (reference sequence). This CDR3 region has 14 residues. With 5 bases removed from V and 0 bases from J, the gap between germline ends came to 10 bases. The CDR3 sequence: CASSPEVMNTEAFF. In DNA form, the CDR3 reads TGTGCCAGTAGTCCCGAGGTTATGAACACTGAAGCTTTCTTT.

CDR3 region: CASSLTGISQPQHF. CDR3 DNA: TGTGCCAGCAGCCTGACAGGGATTTCCCAGCCCCAGCATTTT. The chain links TRBV6-6 to TRBJ1-5; 7 bases fit TRBD1. The V segment lost 6 bases and the J segment 7 bases; nucleotides outside the gene matches: 9. The CDR3 sequence is 14 residues long. The V gene's germline CDR1 is MNHNY and CDR2 SVGAGI (reference sequence).

CDR3 amino acids: CASSDLTGGSPDTQYF. The CDR3 DNA reads as TGTGCCAGCAGTGATTTGACAGGGGGCAGTCCAGATACGCAGTATTTT. This chain connects TRBV6-4 to TRBJ2-3; 10 bases are shared with TRBD1. Per germline, CDR1 MRHNA and CDR2 SNTAGT. The CDR3 is made up of 16 amino acids. Germline trimming cut 3 bases from V and 4 bases from J; bases unmatched to any gene: 7.

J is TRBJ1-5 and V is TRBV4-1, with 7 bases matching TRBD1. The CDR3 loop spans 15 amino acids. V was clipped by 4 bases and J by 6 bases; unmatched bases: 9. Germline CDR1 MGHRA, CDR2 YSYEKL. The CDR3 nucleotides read TGCGCCAGCAGCCTCAACCCAGGGGGGGGTCAGCCCCAGCATTTT. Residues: CASSLNPGGGQPQHF.

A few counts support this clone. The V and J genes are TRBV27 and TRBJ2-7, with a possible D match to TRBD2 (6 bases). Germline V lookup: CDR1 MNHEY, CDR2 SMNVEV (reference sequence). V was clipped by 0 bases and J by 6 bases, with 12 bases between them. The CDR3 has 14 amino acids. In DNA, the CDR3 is TGTGCCAGCAGTTTATCGGGGGGACTCCGCGAGCAGTACTTC. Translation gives CASSLSGGLREQYF.

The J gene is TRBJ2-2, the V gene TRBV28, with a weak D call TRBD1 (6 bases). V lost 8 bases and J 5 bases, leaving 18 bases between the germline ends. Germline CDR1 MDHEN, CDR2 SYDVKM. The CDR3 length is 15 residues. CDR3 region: CASGRSGVPTGELFF. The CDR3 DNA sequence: TGTGCCAGCGGACGATCAGGGGTACCTACCGGGGAGCTGTTTTTT.

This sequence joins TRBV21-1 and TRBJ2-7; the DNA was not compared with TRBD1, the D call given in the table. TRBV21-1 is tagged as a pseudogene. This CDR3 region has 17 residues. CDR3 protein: CASSKAEGRGVPYEQYF. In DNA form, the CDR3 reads TGTGCCAGCAGCAAAGCGGAGGGCAGGGGGGTTCCATACGAGCAGTACTTC.

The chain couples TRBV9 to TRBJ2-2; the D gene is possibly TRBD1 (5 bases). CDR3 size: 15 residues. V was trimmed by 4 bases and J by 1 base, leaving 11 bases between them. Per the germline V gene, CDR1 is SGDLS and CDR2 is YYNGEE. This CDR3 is CASSSSRGNTGELFF. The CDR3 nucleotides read TGTGCCAGCAGCTCCAGTAGGGGGAACACCGGGGAGCTGTTTTTT.